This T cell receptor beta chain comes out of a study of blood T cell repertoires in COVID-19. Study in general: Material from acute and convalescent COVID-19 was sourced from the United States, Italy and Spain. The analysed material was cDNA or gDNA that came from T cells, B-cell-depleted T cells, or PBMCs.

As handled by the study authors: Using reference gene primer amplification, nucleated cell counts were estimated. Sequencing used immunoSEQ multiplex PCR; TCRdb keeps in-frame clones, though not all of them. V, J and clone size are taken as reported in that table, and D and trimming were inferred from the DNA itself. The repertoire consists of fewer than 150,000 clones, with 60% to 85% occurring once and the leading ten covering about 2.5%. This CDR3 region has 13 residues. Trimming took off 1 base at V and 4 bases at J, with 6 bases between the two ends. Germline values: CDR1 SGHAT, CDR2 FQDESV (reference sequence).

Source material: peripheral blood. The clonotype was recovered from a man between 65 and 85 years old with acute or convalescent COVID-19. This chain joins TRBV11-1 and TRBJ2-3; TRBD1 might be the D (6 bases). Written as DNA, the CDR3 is TGTGCCAGCAGCTTAGACAGGGCAGATACGCAGTATTTT. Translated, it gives CASSLDRADTQYF.